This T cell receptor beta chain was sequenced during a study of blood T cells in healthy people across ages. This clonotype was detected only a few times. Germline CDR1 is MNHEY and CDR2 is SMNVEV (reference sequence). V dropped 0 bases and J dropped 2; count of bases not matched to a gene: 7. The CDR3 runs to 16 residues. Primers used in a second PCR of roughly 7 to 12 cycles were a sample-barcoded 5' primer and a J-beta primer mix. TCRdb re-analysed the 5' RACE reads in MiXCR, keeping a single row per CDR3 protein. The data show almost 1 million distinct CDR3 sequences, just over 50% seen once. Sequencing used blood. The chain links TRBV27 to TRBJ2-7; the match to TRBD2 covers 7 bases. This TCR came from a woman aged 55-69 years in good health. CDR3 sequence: CASSLSGGEKTYEQYF. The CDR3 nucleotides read TGTGCCAGCAGTTTATCTGGGGGGGAGAAGACCTACGAGCAGTACTTC.